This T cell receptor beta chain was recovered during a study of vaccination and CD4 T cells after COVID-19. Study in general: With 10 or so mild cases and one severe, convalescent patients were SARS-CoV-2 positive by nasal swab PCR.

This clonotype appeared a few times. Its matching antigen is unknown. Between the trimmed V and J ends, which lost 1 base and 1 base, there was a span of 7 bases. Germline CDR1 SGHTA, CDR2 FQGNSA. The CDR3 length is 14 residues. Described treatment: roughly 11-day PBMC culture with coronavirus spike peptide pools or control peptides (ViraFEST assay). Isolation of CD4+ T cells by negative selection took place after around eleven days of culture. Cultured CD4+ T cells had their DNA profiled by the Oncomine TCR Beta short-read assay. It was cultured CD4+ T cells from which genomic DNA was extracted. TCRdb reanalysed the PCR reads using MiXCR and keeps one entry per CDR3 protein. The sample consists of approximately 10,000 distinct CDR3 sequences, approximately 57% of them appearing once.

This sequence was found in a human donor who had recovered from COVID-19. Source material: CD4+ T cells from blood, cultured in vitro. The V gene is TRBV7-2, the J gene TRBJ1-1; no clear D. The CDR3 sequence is CASSLGWANTEAFF. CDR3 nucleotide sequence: TGTGCCAGCAGCTTAGGTTGGGCGAACACTGAAGCTTTCTTT.